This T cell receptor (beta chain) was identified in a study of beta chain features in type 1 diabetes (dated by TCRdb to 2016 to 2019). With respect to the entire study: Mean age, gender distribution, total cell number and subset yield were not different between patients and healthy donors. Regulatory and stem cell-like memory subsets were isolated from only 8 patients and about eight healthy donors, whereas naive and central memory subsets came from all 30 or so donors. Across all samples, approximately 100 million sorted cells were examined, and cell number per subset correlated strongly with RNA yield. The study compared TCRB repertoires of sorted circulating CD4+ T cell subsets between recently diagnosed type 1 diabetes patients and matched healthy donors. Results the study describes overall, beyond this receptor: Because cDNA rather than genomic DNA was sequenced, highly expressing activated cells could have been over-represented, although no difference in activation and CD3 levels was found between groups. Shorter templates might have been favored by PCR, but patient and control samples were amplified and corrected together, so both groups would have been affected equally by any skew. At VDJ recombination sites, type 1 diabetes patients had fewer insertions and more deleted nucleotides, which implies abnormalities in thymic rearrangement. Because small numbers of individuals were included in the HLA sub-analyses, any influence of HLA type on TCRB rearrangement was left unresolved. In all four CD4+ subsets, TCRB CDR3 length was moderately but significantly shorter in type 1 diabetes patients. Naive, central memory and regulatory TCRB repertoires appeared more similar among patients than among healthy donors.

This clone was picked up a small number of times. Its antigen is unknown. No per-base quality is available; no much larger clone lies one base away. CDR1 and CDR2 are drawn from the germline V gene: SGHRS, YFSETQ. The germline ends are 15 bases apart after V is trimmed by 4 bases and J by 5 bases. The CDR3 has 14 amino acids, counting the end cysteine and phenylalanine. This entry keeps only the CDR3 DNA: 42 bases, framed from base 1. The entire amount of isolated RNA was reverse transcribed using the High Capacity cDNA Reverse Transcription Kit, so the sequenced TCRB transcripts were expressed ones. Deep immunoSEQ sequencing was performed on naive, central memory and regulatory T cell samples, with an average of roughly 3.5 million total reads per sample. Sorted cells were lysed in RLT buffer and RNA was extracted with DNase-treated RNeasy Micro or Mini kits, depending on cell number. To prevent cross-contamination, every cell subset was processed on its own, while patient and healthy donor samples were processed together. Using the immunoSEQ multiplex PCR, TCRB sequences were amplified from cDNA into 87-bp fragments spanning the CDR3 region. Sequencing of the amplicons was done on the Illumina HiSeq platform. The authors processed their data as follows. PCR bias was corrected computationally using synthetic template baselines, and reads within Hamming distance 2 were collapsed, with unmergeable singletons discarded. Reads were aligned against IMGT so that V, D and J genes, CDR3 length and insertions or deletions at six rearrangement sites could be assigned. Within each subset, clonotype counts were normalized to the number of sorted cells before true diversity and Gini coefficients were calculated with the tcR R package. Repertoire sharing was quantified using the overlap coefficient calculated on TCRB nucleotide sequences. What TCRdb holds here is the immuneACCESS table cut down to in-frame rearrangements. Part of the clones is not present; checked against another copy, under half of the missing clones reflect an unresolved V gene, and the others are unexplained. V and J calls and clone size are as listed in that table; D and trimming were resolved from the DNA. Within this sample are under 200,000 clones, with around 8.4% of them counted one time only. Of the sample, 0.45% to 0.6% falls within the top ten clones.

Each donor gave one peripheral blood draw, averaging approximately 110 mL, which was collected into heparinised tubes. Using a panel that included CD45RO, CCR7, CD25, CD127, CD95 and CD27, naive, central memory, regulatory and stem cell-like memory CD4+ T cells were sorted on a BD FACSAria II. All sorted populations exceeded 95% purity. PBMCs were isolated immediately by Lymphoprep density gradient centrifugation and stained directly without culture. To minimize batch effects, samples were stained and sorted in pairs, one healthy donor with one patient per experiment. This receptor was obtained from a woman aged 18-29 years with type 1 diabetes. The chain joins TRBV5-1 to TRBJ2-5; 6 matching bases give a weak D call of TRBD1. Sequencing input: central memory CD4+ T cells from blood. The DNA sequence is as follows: TGCGCCAGCAGCGCTGGGACATCTGACGAGACCCAGTACTTC. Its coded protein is CASSAGTSDETQYF.